The sample holds one count of the clone carrying this T cell receptor (beta chain). What it binds is not known. The CDR3 is 15 amino acids. V was clipped by 5 bases and J by 0 bases, with 11 bases between them. The germline gives CDR1 MNHEY, CDR2 SMNVEV (reference sequence). Donors likely had unrecorded immune exposures despite being nominally healthy when sampled. The sample belongs to a study of cytomegalovirus exposure and HLA in healthy donors. Study details: Counted in an early data release were some 81 million unique TCRs from HLA-typed donors.

The PCR contained 60 Vbeta and 13 Jbeta primers. Libraries were prepared by immunoSEQ multiplex PCR; TCRdb keeps only in-frame clonotypes and omits some of them. The table includes 130,000 to 150,000 clones, approximately 79% detected once. Overall study results and limits: There was a cluster of highly shared sequence variants that was likely a sequencing artifact.

The sequencing sample was made of PBMCs. The chain couples TRBV27 to TRBJ1-5; no definite D call. The sequence was collected from a man younger than 35 in good health and CMV-seronegative. CDR3 residues: CASSGRRNSNQPQHF. The CDR3 DNA follows: TGTGCCAGCAGTGGGAGGCGCAATAGCAATCAGCCCCAGCATTTT.